A selection of T cell receptor beta chains follows, all from one sample in a study of T cells after yellow fever vaccination. TCRdb re-derived calls from the 5' RACE reads in MiXCR, one entry per CDR3 protein. The sample carries over 300,000 distinct CDR3 sequences, over 4% recorded once. The sequencing used PBMCs, collected 5 days after the yellow fever booster vaccination. Receptors originate from a young man who received the YFV17D yellow fever vaccine. Each CDR3 is given without its conserved first and last residue. Part of the rows lack a size; the others show once, few, many or a class for expanded clones.

CDR3: AIKNRGEDTQY
V: TRBV10-3
J: TRBJ2-3
size: many

CDR3: ASSLDPGSPLH
V: TRBV11-3
J: TRBJ1-6
size: .

CDR3: ASSLGLAEDTQY
V: TRBV5-1
J: TRBJ2-3
size: few

CDR3: ASSLRGPPNINTEAF
V: TRBV7-6
J: TRBJ1-1
size: many

CDR3: ASSPSDRANTGELF
V: TRBV5-8
J: TRBJ2-2
size: .

CDR3: ASRRGYSGSTDTQY
V: TRBV11-1
J: TRBJ2-3
size: few

CDR3: ASSLGDRGSPLH
V: TRBV7-9
J: TRBJ1-6
size: few

CDR3: ASTRGRGYQETQY
V: TRBV2
J: TRBJ2-5
size: few

CDR3: ASSLTIGQPQH
V: TRBV7-2
J: TRBJ1-5
size: few

CDR3: ASRGAFSEQY
V: TRBV12-3/TRBV12-4
J: TRBJ2-7
size: many

CDR3: ASSLAGLKNTEAF
V: TRBV7-2
J: TRBJ1-1
size: many

CDR3: SARRTGMNTEAF
V: TRBV20-1
J: TRBJ1-1
size: .

CDR3: SAGNPTGTTDTQY
V: TRBV20-1
J: TRBJ2-3
size: few

CDR3: ASSVGGGSNTGELF
V: TRBV9
J: TRBJ2-2
size: few

CDR3: ASSRQSPYEQY
V: TRBV12-3/TRBV12-4
J: TRBJ2-7
size: .

CDR3: ASSLPGLGGREQY
V: TRBV3-1
J: TRBJ2-7
size: .

CDR3: ASSLRSGYTDTQY
V: TRBV7-9
J: TRBJ2-3
size: .

CDR3: ASSSRGGNTGELF
V: TRBV5-1
J: TRBJ2-2
size: many

CDR3: ASSPRDVVTDTQY
V: TRBV7-9
J: TRBJ2-3
size: .

CDR3: ASRASPGNTIY
V: TRBV6-5
J: TRBJ1-3
size: few

CDR3: ASSSPLYEQY
V: TRBV12-3/TRBV12-4
J: TRBJ2-7
size: many

CDR3: ASSRGTGVDEQF
V: TRBV4-1
J: TRBJ2-1
size: few

CDR3: ASSSGQGWETQY
V: TRBV11-3
J: TRBJ2-5
size: many

CDR3: ASSPGQARTNTQY
V: TRBV12-3/TRBV12-4
J: TRBJ2-3
size: .

CDR3: SASIAPANYGYT
V: TRBV20-1
J: TRBJ1-2
size: few

CDR3: ASLRGRSGLAATGELF
V: TRBV12-3/TRBV12-4
J: TRBJ2-2
size: few

CDR3: ASSQLMNTGELF
V: TRBV3-1
J: TRBJ2-2
size: few

CDR3: SARNGGGAQDTQY
V: TRBV20-1
J: TRBJ2-3
size: many

CDR3: ASSYTSLTDTQY
V: TRBV6-5
J: TRBJ2-3
size: .

CDR3: ASTRGFGGYT
V: TRBV12-3/TRBV12-4
J: TRBJ1-2
size: few

CDR3: AWRVNEQF
V: TRBV30
J: TRBJ2-1
size: many

CDR3: ASTLQGIGQPQH
V: TRBV19
J: TRBJ1-5
size: few

CDR3: ASSQGGKETQY
V: TRBV4-1
J: TRBJ2-5
size: .

CDR3: ASSSRLDRVNTEAF
V: TRBV5-6
J: TRBJ1-1
size: few

CDR3: ASSSPLRDWKGTLH
V: TRBV27
J: TRBJ1-6
size: few

CDR3: ASRAVAGGKETQY
V: TRBV27
J: TRBJ2-5
size: .

CDR3: ASSYRLNYGYT
V: TRBV28
J: TRBJ1-2
size: .

CDR3: ASSPRPDSARTGELF
V: TRBV18
J: TRBJ2-2
size: few

CDR3: ASSFALPGEQF
V: TRBV5-1
J: TRBJ2-1
size: many

CDR3: AITAGGQETQY
V: TRBV10-3
J: TRBJ2-5
size: .

CDR3: ASSLGTGPKGNTQY
V: TRBV11-2
J: TRBJ2-3
size: .

CDR3: ASSLVGGAEAF
V: TRBV7-2
J: TRBJ1-1
size: many

CDR3: ASSYGRFGCGYT
V: TRBV6-5
J: TRBJ1-2
size: .

CDR3: ASSASYTEAF
V: TRBV6-5
J: TRBJ1-1
size: few

CDR3: ASSFPRENTEAF
V: TRBV11-2
J: TRBJ1-1
size: many

CDR3: SARDRLAGPGDTQY
V: TRBV20-1
J: TRBJ2-3
size: .

CDR3: ASSGTGRQPQH
V: TRBV6-2/TRBV6-3
J: TRBJ1-5
size: .

CDR3: ASSFQGQGSETQY
V: TRBV28
J: TRBJ2-5
size: few

CDR3: SVVRRRGGVNEQF
V: TRBV29-1
J: TRBJ2-1
size: many

CDR3: ASSLRSGGPQETQY
V: TRBV11-2
J: TRBJ2-5
size: .

CDR3: ASSFFGQPQH
V: TRBV7-2
J: TRBJ1-5
size: many

CDR3: ASRTGTDYGYT
V: TRBV7-2
J: TRBJ1-2
size: many

CDR3: ASSHFPGGGWSQPQH
V: TRBV27
J: TRBJ1-5
size: .

CDR3: ASSLWAGSAGELF
V: TRBV7-9
J: TRBJ2-2
size: many

CDR3: ASSYPGRDTEAF
V: TRBV6-6
J: TRBJ1-1
size: many